This T cell receptor beta chain was sequenced for a study of CXCR3-negative and CXCR3-positive naive CD8 T cells. Findings and limits, study-wide: Naive cells positive for CXCR3 carried more hydrophobic TRB CDR3s than CXCR3-negative ones.

The study made its TRB cDNA libraries by 5' RACE, adding UMI labels. Each CDR3 protein gets one entry in TCRdb, which reprocessed the 5' RACE reads and gives no DNA. This repertoire includes about 60,000 distinct CDR3 sequences. Cells classed as naive CD8+ T cells were CD45RO-CCR7+CD27+CD95-. The germline gives CDR1 MDHEN, CDR2 SYDVKM. This CDR3 has 16 residues. Comments on this clonotype: Its antigen is not known.

This chain links TRBV28 with TRBJ2-3; absent DNA, TCRdb's TRBD2 call cannot be checked. Material: naive CXCR3+ CD8+ T cells from blood. Subset reported: CD45RO-CCR7+CD27+CD95- naive CD8+ T cells expressing CXCR3 (TNR3+). This TCR derives from a human donor in good health. Some clones in this sample may be carry-over from other donors' samples. CDR3 amino acids: CASSQVAGEGTDTQYF.